The 21 T cell receptor beta chains below come from one sample, sequenced in a study of cytomegalovirus exposure and HLA in healthy donors. The PCR was carried out with 60 Vbeta primers and 13 Jbeta primers. The protocol was immunoSEQ multiplex PCR, while the TCRdb copy is restricted to in-frame clones and leaves out a portion. The table lists approximately 160,000 clones, about 80% of them singletons, with 1% in the top ten. Sample: PBMCs. Receptor source: a middle-aged woman in good health and CMV-seronegative.

The V gene is TRBV4-2, the J gene TRBJ2-7; 9 bases are shared with TRBD1. Germline trimming cut 2 bases from V and 0 bases from J; bases unmatched to any gene: 5. The germline CDR1 and CDR2 sequences are LGHNA and YNFKEQ. The CDR3 extends over 16 amino acids. The CDR3 protein is CASSQTQTGGSYEQYF. The CDR3 region has the DNA TGTGCCAGCAGCCAAACTCAGACAGGGGGCTCCTACGAGCAGTACTTC.

The chain recombines TRBV21-1 with TRBJ2-7; TRBD1 is the table's D call, not checked against the DNA. TRBV21-1 is designated a pseudogene. This CDR3 region has 13 residues. CDR3 sequence: CAARWLISYEQYF. The CDR3 DNA reads as TGTGCCGCTCGATGGCTTATATCCTACGAGCAGTACTTC.

The V gene is TRBV6-5, the J gene TRBJ1-1; D gene ambiguous. Per germline, CDR1 MNHEY and CDR2 SVGAGI. Trimming pared 6 bases from V and 3 bases from J, leaving 14 bases between. The CDR3 is 14 residues long. The CDR3 is CASRLYGRDTEAFF. CDR3 nucleotide sequence: TGTGCCAGCAGACTTTACGGGAGGGACACTGAAGCTTTCTTT.

Here the CDR3 reads CASSITQGTQYF. The DNA of the CDR3 is TGTGCCAGTAGTATAACCCAGGGTACGCAGTATTTT. This chain connects TRBV19 to TRBJ2-3, with a tentative D call TRBD1 (5 bases). Deletions cut 2 bases from V and 8 bases from J, with 8 bases between. The CDR3 spans 12 residues. Germline V gives CDR1 LNHDA, CDR2 SQIVND (reference sequence).

The rearrangement uses TRBV18 and TRBJ2-1, with 13 bases that match TRBD2. Germline V gene data show CDR1 as KGHSH and CDR2 as LQKENI. The CDR3 is 16 residues long. Trimming cost V 6 bases and J 9 bases; bases outside gene matches: 11. CDR3 nucleotide sequence: TGTGCCAGCTCCCTCAGTGGACTAGCGGGAGCGGGTGAGCAGTTCTTC. Protein product: CASSLSGLAGAGEQFF.

This clone was detected once. The J gene is TRBJ1-1, the V gene TRBV5-4, with D possibly being TRBD1 (5 bases). There are 14 residues in the CDR3. The V gene's germline CDR1 is SGHNT and CDR2 YYREEE (reference sequence). V was cut by 6 bases and J by 0 bases, with 12 bases left in between. The CDR3 spells CASTTGGLNTEAFF. The CDR3 DNA reads TGTGCCAGCACCACGGGGGGACTGAACACTGAAGCTTTCTTT.

This chain uses TRBV4-1 with TRBJ2-5; possible D gene TRBD2, 6 bases. This CDR3 has 16 amino acids. The V and J ends lost 0 bases and 2 bases respectively, with 13 bases between them. Per the germline V gene, CDR1 is MGHRA and CDR2 is YSYEKL. CDR3 DNA sequence: TGCGCCAGCAGCCAAGAGAGTCTAGCGCTTCAAGAGACCCAGTACTTC. Amino acids: CASSQESLALQETQYF.

As for this clone: At one end, the junction sequence differs from germline, possibly due to a read error. The chain uses TRBV6-1 and TRBJ2-7; 12 bases are a match to TRBD2. Germline V gene data show CDR1 as MNHNS and CDR2 as SASEGT. There are 13 residues in the CDR3. This chain's CDR3 is CASSRLAGDSPRF. CDR3 nucleotides: TGTGCCAGCAGTCGACTAGCGGGAGACAGCCCCAGATTC.

The chain carries TRBV7-9 and TRBJ2-7; tentatively, D is TRBD1 (5 bases). The germline gives CDR1 SEHNR, CDR2 FQNEAQ (reference sequence). This CDR3 comprises 15 residues. Trimming pared 5 bases from V and 2 bases from J, leaving 16 bases between. Written as DNA, the CDR3 is TGTGCCAGCAGCCCAGGGTGGTTGGGAACCTACGAGCAGTACTTC. Amino acids: CASSPGWLGTYEQYF. Looking up the rest from reference TRBV7-9 and TRBJ2-7 gives the full variable domain: DTGVSQNPRHKITKRGQNVTFRCDPISEHNRLYWYRQTLGQGPEFLTYFQNEAQLEKSRLLSDRFSAERPKGSFSTLEIQRTEQGDSAMYLCASSPGWLGTYEQYFGPGTRLTVT.

The chain links TRBV7-2 to TRBJ2-1, with TRBD1 identical over 12 bases. V shed 8 bases, J shed 7 bases, and the junction held 15 bases outside the gene matches. Germline-derived CDR1 and CDR2 are SGHTA and FQGNSA. This CDR3 contains 17 residues. The CDR3 here is CASGRAPGQGAPNEQFF. CDR3 in DNA: TGTGCCAGCGGACGTGCTCCGGGACAGGGGGCGCCGAATGAGCAGTTCTTC.

V usage is TRBV7-2 and J usage is TRBJ1-2; 9 bases fit TRBD1. The CDR3 contains 17 residues. Germline trimming cut 5 bases from V and 8 bases from J; bases unmatched to any gene: 18. The V gene's germline CDR1 is SGHTA and CDR2 FQGNSA. Here the CDR3 DNA reads TGTGCCAGCAGCCCAAGTCGACAGGGGGTGGGTAGGTGGGGCTACACCTTC. This encodes CASSPSRQGVGRWGYTF.

This sequence joins TRBV19 and TRBJ1-2; D may be TRBD1 (5 bases). V gave up 3 bases and J gave up 8 bases, with 13 bases separating them. Germline V gives CDR1 LNHDA, CDR2 SQIVND (reference sequence). The CDR3 is 13 amino acids. The CDR3 DNA is TGTGCCAGTAGTATGGTGGGGCGAGGAGGCTACACCTTC. The encoded protein is CASSMVGRGGYTF.

This chain uses TRBV11-1 with TRBJ1-4; no firm D call. Between the trimmed V and J ends, which lost 0 bases and 5 bases, there was a span of 10 bases. The CDR3 is made up of 15 amino acids. Germline CDR1 and CDR2: SGHAT and FQDESV (reference sequence). CDR3 DNA: TGTGCCAGCAGCTTAGCGGCAGTCCAGAATGAAAAACTGTTTTTT. Its protein product is CASSLAAVQNEKLFF.

V gene TRBV18 combines with J gene TRBJ1-4; D gene ambiguous. Per germline, CDR1 KGHSH and CDR2 LQKENI. This CDR3 contains 15 residues. V was pared by 4 bases and J by 8 bases, with 17 bases between. CDR3 residues: CASSLGLPPEEKLFF. The CDR3 DNA sequence: TGTGCCAGCTCACTTGGACTTCCCCCAGAGGAAAAACTGTTTTTT.

The V gene is TRBV7-8, the J gene TRBJ2-7, with 7 nucleotides matching TRBD1. Trimming cost V 2 bases and J 4 bases; bases outside gene matches: 8. CDR1 is SGHVS and CDR2 is FQNEAQ in the germline V gene. The length of the CDR3 is 15 residues. The CDR3, as DNA: TGTGCCAGCAGCTTACCCGAGACAGGGACATACGAGCAGTACTTC. It encodes CASSLPETGTYEQYF.

This chain uses TRBV28 with TRBJ2-2; 8 positions agree with TRBD1. Trimming cost V 7 bases and J 4 bases; bases outside gene matches: 8. CDR1 and CDR2 from the germline V gene are MDHEN and SYDVKM. The CDR3 is 15 amino acids. The CDR3, as DNA: TGTGCCAGCATCGCAGGGGGCGCGGGCACCGGGGAGCTGTTTTTT. It encodes CASIAGGAGTGELFF.

This clone was recorded once. V and J are TRBV7-2 and TRBJ2-2, with TRBD2 matching 13 bases. Germline V gene data show CDR1 as SGHTA and CDR2 as FQGNSA. This CDR3 comprises 18 residues. V shed 4 bases, J shed 4 bases, and the junction held 9 bases outside the gene matches. The CDR3 sequence is CASSSRTSGSRGTGELFF. The CDR3 nucleotides read TGTGCCAGCAGCTCCCGGACTAGCGGGAGCCGGGGCACCGGGGAGCTGTTTTTT.

The chain employs TRBV27 and TRBJ1-1; D is perhaps TRBD1 (5 bases). Germline values: CDR1 MNHEY, CDR2 SMNVEV (reference sequence). Trimming removed 2 bases at V and 5 bases at J, with 12 bases between. This CDR3 region has 14 residues. Here the CDR3 reads CASSLGGGLTEAFF. In DNA, the CDR3 is TGTGCCAGCAGTTTAGGGGGGGGATTGACTGAAGCTTTCTTT.

The gene calls are TRBV7-9 and TRBJ2-7; the match to TRBD2 covers 7 bases. J gave up 0 bases and V 5 bases, and 13 bases lay outside the gene matches. CDR1 is SEHNR, CDR2 FQNEAQ, per germline (reference sequence). The CDR3 consists of 17 residues. The CDR3 sequence: CASSPPSAGLGSYEQYF. The CDR3 DNA sequence: TGTGCCAGCAGCCCCCCATCGGCAGGACTAGGCTCCTACGAGCAGTACTTC.

This rearrangement joins TRBV5-6 to TRBJ2-1; D is ambiguous. The CDR3 has 16 amino acids. Germline V gene data show CDR1 as SGHDT and CDR2 as YYEEEE. V lost 4 bases to trimming and J lost 1 base, with 15 bases between them. As DNA, the CDR3 is TGTGCCAGCAGCCTTGACGGAGTGGGTTCCTACAATGAGCAGTTCTTC. It yields the protein CASSLDGVGSYNEQFF.

The gene calls are TRBV28 and TRBJ1-2; D is perhaps TRBD1 (6 bases). There are 13 residues in the CDR3. CDR1 is MDHEN, CDR2 SYDVKM, per germline. V was cut by 5 bases and J by 3 bases, with 10 bases left in between. The CDR3 is CASSTTGYYGYTF. The CDR3 DNA reads as TGTGCCAGCAGTACCACAGGGTACTATGGCTACACCTTC.